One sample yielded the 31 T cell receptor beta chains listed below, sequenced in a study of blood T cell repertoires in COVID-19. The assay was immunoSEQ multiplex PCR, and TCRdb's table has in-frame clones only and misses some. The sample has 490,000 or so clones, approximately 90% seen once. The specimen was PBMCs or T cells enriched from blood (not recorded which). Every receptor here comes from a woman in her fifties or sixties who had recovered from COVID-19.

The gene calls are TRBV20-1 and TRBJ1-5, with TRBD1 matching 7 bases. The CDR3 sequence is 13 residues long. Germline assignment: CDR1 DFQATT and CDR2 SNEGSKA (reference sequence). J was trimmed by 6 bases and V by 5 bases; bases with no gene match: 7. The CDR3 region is CSARGQDVQPQHF. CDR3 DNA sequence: TGCAGTGCTCGTGGACAGGACGTTCAGCCCCAGCATTTT.

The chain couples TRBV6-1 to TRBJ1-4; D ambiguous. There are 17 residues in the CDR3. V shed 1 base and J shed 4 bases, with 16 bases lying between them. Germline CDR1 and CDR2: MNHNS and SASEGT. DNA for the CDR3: TGTGCCAGCAGTGAAGGGGAGGCGGCCTTTTTTAATGAAAAACTGTTTTTT. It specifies CASSEGEAAFFNEKLFF.

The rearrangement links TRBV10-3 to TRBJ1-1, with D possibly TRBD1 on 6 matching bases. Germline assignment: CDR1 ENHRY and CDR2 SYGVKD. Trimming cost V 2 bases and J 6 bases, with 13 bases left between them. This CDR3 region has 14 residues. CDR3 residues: CAISEGGRVAEAFF. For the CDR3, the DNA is TGTGCCATCAGTGAGGGGGGCAGGGTGGCTGAAGCTTTCTTT.

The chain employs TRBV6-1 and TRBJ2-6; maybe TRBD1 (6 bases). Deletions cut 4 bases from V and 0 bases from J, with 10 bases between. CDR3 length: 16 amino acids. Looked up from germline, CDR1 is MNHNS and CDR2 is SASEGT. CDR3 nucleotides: TGTGCCAGCAGTGGGCGGACAGCCTCTGGGGCCAACGTCCTGACTTTC. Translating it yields CASSGRTASGANVLTF.

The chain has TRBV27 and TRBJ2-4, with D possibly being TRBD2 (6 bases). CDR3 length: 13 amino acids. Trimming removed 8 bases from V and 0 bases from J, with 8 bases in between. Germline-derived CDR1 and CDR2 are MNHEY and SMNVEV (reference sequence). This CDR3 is CASGGLAKNIQYF. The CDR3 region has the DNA TGTGCCAGCGGGGGGTTAGCCAAAAACATTCAGTACTTC.

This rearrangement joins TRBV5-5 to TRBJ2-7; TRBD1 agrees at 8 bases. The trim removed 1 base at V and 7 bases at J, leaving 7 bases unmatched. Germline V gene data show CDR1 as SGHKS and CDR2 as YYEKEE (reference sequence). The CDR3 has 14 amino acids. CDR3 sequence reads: CASSLQGALGEQYV. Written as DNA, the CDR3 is TGTGCCAGCAGCTTGCAGGGGGCTTTGGGTGAGCAGTACGTC.

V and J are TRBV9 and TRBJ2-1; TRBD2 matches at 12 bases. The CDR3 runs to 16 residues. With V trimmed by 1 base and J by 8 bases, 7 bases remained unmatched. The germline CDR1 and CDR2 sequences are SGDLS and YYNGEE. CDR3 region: CASSVSLAGGQHEQFF. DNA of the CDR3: TGTGCCAGCAGCGTAAGTCTAGCGGGGGGGCAGCATGAGCAGTTCTTC.

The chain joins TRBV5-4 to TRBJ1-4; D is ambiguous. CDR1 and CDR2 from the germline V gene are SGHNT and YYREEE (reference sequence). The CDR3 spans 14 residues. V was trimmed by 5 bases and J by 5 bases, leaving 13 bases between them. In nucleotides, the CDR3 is TGTGCCAGCAGTGCCGGGTCCACGAATGAAAAACTGTTTTTT. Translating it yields CASSAGSTNEKLFF.

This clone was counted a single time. CDR3 region: CASSSQGARGTEAFF. Here the CDR3 DNA reads TGTGCCAGCAGCTCACAGGGGGCAAGGGGTACTGAAGCTTTCTTT. This chain joins TRBV2 and TRBJ1-1, with 9 bases matching TRBD1. Germline-derived CDR1 and CDR2 are SNHLY and FYNNEI. This CDR3 is built from 15 residues. Trimming at V came to 6 bases and at J to 5 bases, leaving 10 bases not matched to a gene. The variable domain in full, with the rest retrieved from reference TRBV2 and TRBJ1-1, is EPEVTQTPSHQVTQMGQEVILRCVPISNHLYFYWYRQILGQKVEFLVSFYNNEISEKSEIFDDQFSVERPDGSNFTLKIRSTKLEDSAMYFCASSSQGARGTEAFFGQGTRLTVV.

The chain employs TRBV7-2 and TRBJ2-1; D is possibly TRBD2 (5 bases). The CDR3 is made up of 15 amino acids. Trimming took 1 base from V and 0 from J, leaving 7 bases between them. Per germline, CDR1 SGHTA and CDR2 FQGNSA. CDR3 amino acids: CASSLGGASYNEQFF. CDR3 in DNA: TGTGCCAGCAGCTTAGGGGGAGCCTCCTACAATGAGCAGTTCTTC.

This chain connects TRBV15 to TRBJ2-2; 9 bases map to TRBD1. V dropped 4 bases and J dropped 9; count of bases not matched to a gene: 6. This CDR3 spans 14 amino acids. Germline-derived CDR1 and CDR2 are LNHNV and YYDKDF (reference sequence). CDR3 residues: CATSNLQGARELFF. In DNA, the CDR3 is TGTGCCACCAGCAATTTACAGGGGGCCAGGGAGCTGTTTTTT.

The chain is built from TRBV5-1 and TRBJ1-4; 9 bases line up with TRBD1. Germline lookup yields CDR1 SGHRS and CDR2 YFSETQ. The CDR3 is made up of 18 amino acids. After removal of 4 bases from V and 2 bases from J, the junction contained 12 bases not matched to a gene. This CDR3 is CASSPTPDRGYTNEKLFF. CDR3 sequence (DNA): TGCGCCAGCAGCCCTACACCGGACAGGGGTTACACTAATGAAAAACTGTTTTTT.

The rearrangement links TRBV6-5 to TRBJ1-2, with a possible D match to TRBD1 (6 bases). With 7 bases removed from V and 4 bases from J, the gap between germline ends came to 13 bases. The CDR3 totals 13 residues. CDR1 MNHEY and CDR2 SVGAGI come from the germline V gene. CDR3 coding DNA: TGTGCCAGCAACCCTGACAGGAGCTATGGCTACACCTTC. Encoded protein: CASNPDRSYGYTF.

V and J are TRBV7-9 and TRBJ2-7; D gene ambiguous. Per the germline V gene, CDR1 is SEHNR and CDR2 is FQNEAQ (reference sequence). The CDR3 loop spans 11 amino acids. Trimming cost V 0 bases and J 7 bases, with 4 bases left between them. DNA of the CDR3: TGTGCCAGCAGCTTAGCACGGGAGCAGTACTTC. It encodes CASSLAREQYF.

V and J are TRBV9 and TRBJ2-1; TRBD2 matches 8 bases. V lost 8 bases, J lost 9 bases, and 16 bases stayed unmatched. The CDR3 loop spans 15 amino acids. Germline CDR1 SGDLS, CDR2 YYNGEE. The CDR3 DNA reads TGTGCCAGAAAAGTCGGGGGGGCTGTCCCGGGTGAGCAGTTCTTC. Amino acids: CARKVGGAVPGEQFF.

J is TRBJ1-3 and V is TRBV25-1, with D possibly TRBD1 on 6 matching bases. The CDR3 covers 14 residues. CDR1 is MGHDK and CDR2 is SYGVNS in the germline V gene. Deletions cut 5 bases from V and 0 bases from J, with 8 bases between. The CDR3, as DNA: TGTGCCAGCAGTACAGGGCTCTCTGGAAACACCATATATTTT. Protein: CASSTGLSGNTIYF.

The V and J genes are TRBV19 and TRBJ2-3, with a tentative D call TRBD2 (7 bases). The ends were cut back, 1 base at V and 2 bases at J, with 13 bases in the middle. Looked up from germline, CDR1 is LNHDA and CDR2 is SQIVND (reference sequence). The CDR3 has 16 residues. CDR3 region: CASSIGGGGYTDTQYF. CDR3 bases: TGTGCCAGTAGTATAGGGGGCGGGGGCTACACAGATACGCAGTATTTT.

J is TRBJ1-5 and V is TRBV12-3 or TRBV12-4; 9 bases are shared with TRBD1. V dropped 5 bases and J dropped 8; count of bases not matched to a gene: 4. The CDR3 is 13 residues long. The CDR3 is CASSGQGFKPQHF. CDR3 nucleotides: TGTGCCAGCAGTGGACAGGGGTTCAAGCCCCAGCATTTT.

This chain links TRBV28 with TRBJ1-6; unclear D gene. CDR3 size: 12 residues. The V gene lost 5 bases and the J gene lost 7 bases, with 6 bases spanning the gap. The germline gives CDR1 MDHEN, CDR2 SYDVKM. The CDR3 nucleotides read TGTGCCAGCAGTCCCTTCAATTCACCCCTCCACTTT. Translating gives CASSPFNSPLHF.

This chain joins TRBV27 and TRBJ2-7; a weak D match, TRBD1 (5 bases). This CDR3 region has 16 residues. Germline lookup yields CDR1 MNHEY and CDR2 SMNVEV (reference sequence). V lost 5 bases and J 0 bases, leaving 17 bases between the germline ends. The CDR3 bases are TGTGCCAGCAGTGTGACAGTTACCGCGAGCTCCTACGAGCAGTACTTC. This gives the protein CASSVTVTASSYEQYF.

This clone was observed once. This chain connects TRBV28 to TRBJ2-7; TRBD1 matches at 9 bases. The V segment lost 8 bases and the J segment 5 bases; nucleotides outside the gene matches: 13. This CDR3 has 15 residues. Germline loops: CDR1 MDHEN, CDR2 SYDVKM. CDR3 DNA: TGTGCCAGCCTCATACGTCCGGGACAGGGAGACGAGCAGTACGTC. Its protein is CASLIRPGQGDEQYV.

CDR3 in DNA: TGCGCCAGCAGCTTAGGGATGTATGAAGGAGGCTCTGGGGCCAACGTCCTGACTTTC. It codes for CASSLGMYEGGSGANVLTF. The genes are TRBV4-1 and TRBJ2-6; a possible D gene is TRBD2 (5 bases). The CDR3 consists of 19 residues. CDR1 is MGHRA and CDR2 is YSYEKL in the germline V gene. Trimming shortened V by 5 bases and J by 0 bases, and 20 bases separated the two germline ends.

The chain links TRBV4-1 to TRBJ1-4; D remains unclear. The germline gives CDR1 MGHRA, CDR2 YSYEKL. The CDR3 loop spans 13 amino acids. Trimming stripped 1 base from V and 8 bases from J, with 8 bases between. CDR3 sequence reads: CASSQGLLEKLFF. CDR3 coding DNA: TGCGCCAGCAGCCAAGGACTTTTAGAAAAACTGTTTTTT.

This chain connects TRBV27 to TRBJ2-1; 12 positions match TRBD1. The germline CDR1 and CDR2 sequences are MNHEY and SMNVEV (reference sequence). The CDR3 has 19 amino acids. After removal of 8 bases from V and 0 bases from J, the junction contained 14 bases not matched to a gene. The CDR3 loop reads CASSGRGQGARSSYNEQFF. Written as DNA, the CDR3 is TGTGCCAGCTCGGGCCGGGGACAGGGGGCCCGGAGCTCCTACAATGAGCAGTTCTTC.

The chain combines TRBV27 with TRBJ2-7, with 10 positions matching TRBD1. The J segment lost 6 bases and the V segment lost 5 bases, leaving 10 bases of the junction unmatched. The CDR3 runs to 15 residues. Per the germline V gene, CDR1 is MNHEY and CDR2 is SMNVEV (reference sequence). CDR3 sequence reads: CASSPGTGAAREQYF. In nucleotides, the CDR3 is TGTGCCAGCAGTCCGGGGACAGGGGCCGCTCGCGAGCAGTACTTC.

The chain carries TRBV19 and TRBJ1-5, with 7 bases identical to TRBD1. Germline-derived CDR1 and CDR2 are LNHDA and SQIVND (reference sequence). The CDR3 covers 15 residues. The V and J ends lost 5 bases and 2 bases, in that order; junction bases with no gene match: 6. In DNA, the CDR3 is TGTGCCAGTAGTTCGTACGGACAGGGCAATCAGCCCCAGCATTTT. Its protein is CASSSYGQGNQPQHF.

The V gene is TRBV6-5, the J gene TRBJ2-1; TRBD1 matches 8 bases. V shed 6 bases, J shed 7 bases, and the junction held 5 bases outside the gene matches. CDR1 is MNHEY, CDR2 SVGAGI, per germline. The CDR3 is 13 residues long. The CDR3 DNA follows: TGTGCCAGCAGGTCCCGGACAGGGAATGAGCAGTTCTTC. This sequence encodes CASRSRTGNEQFF.

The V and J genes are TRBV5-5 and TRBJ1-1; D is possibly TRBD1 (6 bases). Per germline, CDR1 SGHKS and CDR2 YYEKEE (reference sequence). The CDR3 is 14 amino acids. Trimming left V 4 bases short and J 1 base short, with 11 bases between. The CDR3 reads CASSGGQPNTEAFF. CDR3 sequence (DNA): TGTGCCAGCAGCGGAGGACAGCCGAACACTGAAGCTTTCTTT.

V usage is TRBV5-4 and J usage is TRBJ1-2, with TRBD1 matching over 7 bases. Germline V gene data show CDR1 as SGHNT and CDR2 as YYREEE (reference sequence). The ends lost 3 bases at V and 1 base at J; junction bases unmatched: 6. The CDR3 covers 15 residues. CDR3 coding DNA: TGTGCCAGCAGCTCGTACCAGGGGGGTAACTATGGCTACACCTTC. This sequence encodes CASSSYQGGNYGYTF. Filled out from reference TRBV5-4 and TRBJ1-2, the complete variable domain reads ETGVTQSPTHLIKTRGQQVTLRCSSQSGHNTVSWYQQALGQGPQFIFQYYREEENGRGNFPPRFSGLQFPNYSSELNVNALELDDSALYLCASSSYQGGNYGYTFGSGTRLTVV.

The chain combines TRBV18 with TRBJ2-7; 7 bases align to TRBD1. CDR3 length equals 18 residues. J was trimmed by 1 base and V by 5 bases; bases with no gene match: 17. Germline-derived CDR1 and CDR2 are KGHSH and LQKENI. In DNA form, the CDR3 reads TGTGCCAGCTCATCATCGAGAACTGACAGGGCCACATCCTACGAGCAGTACTTC. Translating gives CASSSSRTDRATSYEQYF.

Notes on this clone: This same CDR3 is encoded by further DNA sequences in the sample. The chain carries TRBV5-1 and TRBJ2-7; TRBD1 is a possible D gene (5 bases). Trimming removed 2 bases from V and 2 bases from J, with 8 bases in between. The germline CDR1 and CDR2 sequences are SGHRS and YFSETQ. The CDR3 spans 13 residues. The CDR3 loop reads CASSLAGPYEQYF. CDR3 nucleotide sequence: TGCGCCAGCAGCTTAGCAGGGCCCTACGAGCAGTACTTC.